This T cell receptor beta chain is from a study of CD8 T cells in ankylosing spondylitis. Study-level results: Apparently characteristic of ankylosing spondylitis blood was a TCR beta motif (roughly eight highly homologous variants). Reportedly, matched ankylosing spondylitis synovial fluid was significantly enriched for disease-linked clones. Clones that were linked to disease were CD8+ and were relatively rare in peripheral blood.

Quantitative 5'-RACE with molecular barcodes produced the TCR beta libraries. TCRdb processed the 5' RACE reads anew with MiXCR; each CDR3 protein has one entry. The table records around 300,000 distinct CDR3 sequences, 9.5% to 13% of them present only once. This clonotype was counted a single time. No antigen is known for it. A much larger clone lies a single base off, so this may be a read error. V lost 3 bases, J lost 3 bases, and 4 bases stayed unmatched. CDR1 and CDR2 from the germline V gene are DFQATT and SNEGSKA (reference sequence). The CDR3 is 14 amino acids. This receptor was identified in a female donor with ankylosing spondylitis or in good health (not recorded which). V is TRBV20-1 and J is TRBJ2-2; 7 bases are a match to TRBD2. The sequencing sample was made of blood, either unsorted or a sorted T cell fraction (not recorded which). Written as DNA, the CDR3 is TGCAGTGCTAGCGGGAGGATGGACACCGGGGAGCTGTTTTTT. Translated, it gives CSASGRMDTGELFF.